The subject of this entry is one T cell receptor (beta chain). The authors' processing: Reference gene primer amplification yielded estimated nucleated cell counts. Data came from immunoSEQ multiplex PCR; TCRdb stores just in-frame clones and leaves some out. V and J calls and clone size are as listed in that table; D and trimming were resolved from the DNA. The data hold under 350,000 clones, with around four fifths observed a single time. These data originate in a study of blood T cell repertoires in COVID-19. In the study overall: Samples representing acute and convalescent COVID-19 were sourced from the United States, Italy and Spain.

Germline lookup yields CDR1 SGHRS and CDR2 YFSETQ. Trimming took off 4 bases at V and 8 bases at J, with 19 bases between the two ends. CDR3 length equals 15 residues. This clonotype was obtained from a man aged 60-69 years who had recovered from COVID-19. V and J are TRBV5-1 and TRBJ2-1; D perhaps matches TRBD1 (6 bases). Sequencing was carried out using peripheral blood. This chain's CDR3 is CASSPNRVSGDEQFF. CDR3 coding DNA: TGCGCCAGCAGCCCTAACAGGGTCTCTGGTGATGAGCAGTTCTTC.